This section outlines one T cell receptor beta chain sequence together with its context. Its antigen is undetermined. PCR amplification relied on 60 Vbeta primers (plus 13 Jbeta primers). Clones were read by immunoSEQ multiplex PCR, and TCRdb kept only the in-frame ones, dropping some. The sample contains about 160,000 clones, less than 90% of which appear only once. The V gene lost 4 bases and the J gene lost 5 bases, with 5 bases spanning the gap. From germline, CDR1 is DFQATT and CDR2 SNEGSKA (reference sequence). The CDR3 totals 10 residues. The source of the sample is a study of cytomegalovirus exposure and HLA in healthy donors. On the study more broadly: Of several hundred genotyped donors, more than 70% clustered with self-reported Caucasian donors. Findings and caveats of the study: In vitro, three CMV-associated chains proved specific for CMV antigens. HLA allele associations emerged for roughly 16,000 TCR beta sequences in a later analysis, at 0.05 false discovery rate.

The chain has TRBV20-1 and TRBJ1-2; D uncertain. The sequenced material came from PBMCs. The receptor comes from a man aged 50-60 years in good health and CMV-seropositive. The CDR3 DNA follows: TGCAGTGCTAATACTTATGGCTACACCTTC. It translates to CSANTYGYTF.